This T cell receptor beta chain comes out of a study of PD-L1 blockade in urothelial cancer. Time point here: pretreatment peripheral blood. Only in-frame clones appear in the TCRdb table, and some are missing; sequencing was by immunoSEQ multiplex PCR. The repertoire holds around 130,000 clones, 70% to 85% seen once, with 3.2% in the top ten. This material consisted of PBMCs, taken around atezolizumab (anti-PD-L1) treatment. The TCR comes from a man aged 50 or older with urothelial cancer.

The CDR3 here is CSARSGIEQFF. In nucleotides, the CDR3 is TGCAGTGCGAGAAGCGGGATTGAGCAGTTCTTC. The V call is TRBV20-1, the J call TRBJ2-1; TRBD2 agrees at 7 bases. Unmatched junction bases numbered 5, after V lost 6 bases and J lost 9 bases. Germline V gene sequence: CDR1 DFQATT, CDR2 SNEGSKA (reference sequence). The CDR3 length is 11 residues.